The clone carrying this T cell receptor (beta chain) was counted at least ten times. V lost 7 bases, J lost 2 bases, and 18 bases lay in between. The CDR3 length is 15 residues. The germline gives CDR1 MDHEN, CDR2 SYDVKM. These data come from a study of T cells in Graves' hyperthyroidism and ophthalmopathy. RNA transcripts gave rise to amplified TCR beta CDR3 regions. HTBI primers were employed in a first-round RT-PCR of the TCR CDR3. TCRdb called the multiplex PCR reads again in MiXCR, with one record for every CDR3 protein. Found here are approximately 740,000 distinct CDR3 sequences, about 15% of them singletons; the top ten hold roughly a tenth.

Sequencing was carried out using blood. The rearrangement uses TRBV28 and TRBJ2-7, with D possibly TRBD2 on 6 matching bases. The source of this sequence is a woman aged 18 to 35 with Graves' hyperthyroidism. This CDR3 reads CASTRGGTVTYEQYF. CDR3 nucleotides: TGTGCCAGCACCCGAGGCGGGACCGTGACCTACGAGCAGTACTTC. The complete variable domain, with remaining parts taken from reference TRBV28 and TRBJ2-7, reads DVKVTQSSRYLVKRTGEKVFLECVQDMDHENMFWYRQDPGLGLRLIYFSYDVKMKEKGDIPEGYSVSREKKERFSLILESASTNQTSMYLCASTRGGTVTYEQYFGPGTRLTVT.